This T cell receptor (beta chain) was captured by sequencing in a study of blood T cell repertoires in COVID-19 (dated by TCRdb to about 2020). For the wider study: The collaborator samples originated in the United States, Italy and Spain and spanned the acute and convalescent phases of COVID-19. The material from the prospective study consisted of cDNA or gDNA derived from T cells, B-cell-depleted T cells, or PBMCs. Subjects who had been exposed to COVID-19, were actively infected with it, or had recovered from it provided the deeply sampled blood TCRbeta repertoires that made up the dataset. The repertoires were released in a freely available public database intended as a resource for research on the immune response to SARS-CoV-2. The samples were drawn from the first 160 participants of the ongoing ImmuneRACE study and from 1,254 subjects provided by 6 global collaborators. A de-identified subject ID, COVID-19 status, age in years and sex were almost always included in the sample metadata. HLA class I and class II types, where available, came from metadata supplied by the sample provider rather than from assay-based typing.

For this clone: Its antigen remains unidentified. Within one base of it there is no much larger clone, and no base qualities were kept.

Each collaborating institution followed its own protocols to collect whole blood in K2EDTA tubes. Collaborator samples were shipped for TCRbeta analysis as frozen whole blood, isolated PBMCs, or DNA extracted from either sample type. The paper's findings and limits, for the study overall: The amount of clinical and demographic metadata varied by source and participant and was provided uncurated.

TCRbeta CDR3 regions were amplified from genomic DNA using the immunoSEQ Assay, a bias-controlled multiplex PCR. The paper's processing steps were these. The number of nucleated cells in each sample was estimated from the amplification of reference gene primers within the assay. To quantify the absolute abundance of each unique TCRbeta CDR3 rearrangement, sequence reads were collapsed and filtered. For each sample, productive Simpson clonality was calculated as the square root of Simpson's diversity index over productive rearrangements. TCRdb took over this immuneACCESS table, retaining in-frame rearrangements with V and J assigned. Such tables are incomplete; in checked studies, under half of the missing clones stem from an unresolved V gene, and the remainder is unexplained. V and J calls and clone size are given by that table; D and trimming were obtained from the DNA. Here the sample has roughly 200,000 clones; around 86% occur a single time. Roughly 3% of the sample belongs to the ten largest clones.

V has 6 bases trimmed and J has 2 bases trimmed; junction bases matching no gene number 3. CDR1 SGHTA and CDR2 FQGNSA are derived from the germline V gene. The CDR3 holds 15 amino acids from the cysteine to the phenylalanine. Left in the record is the CDR3 DNA by itself, 45 bases read in frame from the first base. The chain links TRBV7-2 with TRBJ2-5, with 13 central nucleotides matching TRBD2. The clonotype was recovered from a man aged 55 to 70 with acute or convalescent COVID-19. Specimen: peripheral blood. The nucleotide sequence reads TGTGCCAGCAGGACGGGACTAGCGGGGCAAGAGACCCAGTACTTC. Its protein product is CASRTGLAGQETQYF.